This T cell receptor beta chain originates from a study of T cells in Graves' hyperthyroidism and ophthalmopathy (dated by TCRdb to the late 2010s). General notes on the study: Peripheral blood was collected at initial diagnosis, before any treatment. To identify TCR V-J signatures that set the groups apart, the researchers used a discovery cohort of approximately 98 patients, made up of 40 to 45 with Graves' ophthalmopathy and 55 to 65 with stable Graves' hyperthyroidism. Whether ophthalmopathy could be predicted prospectively was tested in an independent validation cohort made up of 18 to 20 hyperthyroidism patients plus 17 patients who later progressed to ophthalmopathy. The 80 to 100 discovery patients were randomly divided into training and test sets at a 7:3 ratio. Thyroid tissue and blood T-cell repertoires from about 6 Graves' hyperthyroidism patients were also compared in the study. Following sampling, methimazole starting at 30 mg daily was given to hyperthyroidism patients, and high-dose intravenous methylprednisolone was given to ophthalmopathy patients. The paper describes TCR Vbeta CDR3 sequencing of 120 to 150 peripheral blood samples, made up of 43 ophthalmopathy patients, some 76 hyperthyroidism patients and 17 progressor patients. Summary of the overall study and its limitations: A 13 V-J signature model separated ophthalmopathy from stable hyperthyroidism, with around 88% sensitivity and 81.08% specificity in cross-validation and 80%/75% in testing. Most expanded thyroid clonotypes (frequency above 0.001) were also found in blood, which suggests that blood repertoires may mirror thyroid immune responses. In validation, the model predicted progression to ophthalmopathy a median of around six months before onset, with approximately 68% sensitivity and 72.22% specificity. Sample size was not statistically predetermined, and blinding of investigators to group allocation was not performed.

Stable Graves' hyperthyroidism was defined as the absence of progression to ophthalmopathy over 18 months of follow-up. The hyperthyroidism patients were between 18 and 65 years old and newly diagnosed, with a disease duration of less than 2 months. The study excluded patients with uncontrolled infections, other autoimmune diseases, pregnancy or lactation. Diagnoses were based on clinical symptoms, serum thyroxine and TRAb, thyroid ultrasound and orbital computed tomography. Ficoll-Paque density gradient centrifugation was used to isolate PBMCs from around 9.1 ml of fresh peripheral blood. Trizol reagent was used to extract total RNA, and RNA quality was then checked on an Agilent 2100 Bioanalyzer. Amplification of TCR beta CDR3 regions was carried out from RNA transcripts. The TCR CDR3 was subjected to a first round of RT-PCR using the HTBI primer set and the Qiagen OneStep RT-PCR kit. A second multiplex PCR round built the libraries, followed by size selection and purification. The libraries were sequenced on an Illumina HiSeq2000 using paired-end 100 bp reads. Per the source publication's procedure: SOAPnuke was used to process the raw data, with reads discarded if the reads contained adapters or uncalled bases, had a mean Phred below 15, or lacked an exact constant-primer or identifier match. COPE v1.2.5 was used to merge high-quality paired reads, and clonotypes were defined as unique nucleotide sequences. Clonotypes were aligned to IMGT TRBV, TRBD and TRBJ reference segments using MiTCR v1.1. Only V-J combinations with frequency above 0.0001, covering 99.2% of repertoires, were analysed. A TCS score was defined as the ratio of F50 (clonal expansion) to E x V (chaos), with BLOSUM62-based TCRdist applied between CDR3 peptides within each V-J. Welch's t-statistics and random forest reduced fewer than 600 V-J features to around 14, which were used in a naive Bayes classifier (R e1071). The public reads were quality trimmed at Q25 with fastp and then assembled into clones with MiXCR by TCRdb, keeping productive beta chains. Rows matching on CDR3 protein sequence are summarized as one entry with the most common DNA and genes. The V and J calls shown here were made by TCRdb, not taken from the authors' results. This sample comprises 450,000 to 600,000 distinct CDR3 sequences, 13% to 15% of them detected only once. The ten largest account for more than 11% of the sample.

At least ten counts were recorded for this clonotype. No antigen is known for it. The input lacks base qualities; no much larger clone sits a single base away. Trimming at the junction amounts to 2 bases on V and 10 bases on J, and the germline ends lie 6 bases apart. CDR1 and CDR2, per the germline V gene (reference sequence), are SEHNR and FQNEAQ. Taken from cysteine to phenylalanine, the CDR3 has 12 residues. Kept here is only the CDR3 DNA, which spans 36 bases and is read in frame from base 1. The origin of this receptor is a woman aged 40-49 years with Graves' hyperthyroidism. The sample consisted of blood. The V gene is TRBV7-9 and the J gene is TRBJ1-6, with the identity of the D gene unclear. The CDR3 loop reads CASSLTESPLHF. The base sequence is TGTGCCAGCAGCTTAACCGAATCACCCCTCCACTTT.